This T cell receptor beta chain was sequenced during a study of blood T cell repertoires in COVID-19. The overall study: Acute and convalescent COVID-19 specimens originated in the United States, Italy and Spain. In each case, the material was cDNA or gDNA derived from T cells, B-cell-depleted T cells, or PBMCs.

This clone came up once. This CDR3 contains 17 residues. In germline, CDR1 is MGHRA, CDR2 YSYEKL. V lost 5 bases and J lost 6; bases outside the gene matches: 13. In the study's own analysis: Estimation of nucleated cell counts relied on the amplification of reference gene primers. The method was immunoSEQ multiplex PCR; TCRdb's version includes in-frame clones alone and lacks a portion of them. V, J and clone size reflect that table, while D and trimming were determined from the DNA. In the table there are approximately 100,000 clones, approximately 81% of which are singletons. What was sequenced was peripheral blood. The chain uses TRBV4-1 and TRBJ2-2, with 9 bases lining up with TRBD1. The receptor was isolated from a human donor in a cohort sampled during active COVID-19. CDR3 sequence (DNA): TGCGCCAGCAGCTTCATGACCGGGACAGGGTTTCCCGGGGAGCTGTTTTTT. It encodes CASSFMTGTGFPGELFF.